Listed here is a single T cell receptor beta chain. The sample originates from a study of blood T cell repertoires in COVID-19. Enrolment of Seattle patients took place during active infection, and they were followed longitudinally. CDR1 and CDR2 (germline): SGHTA, FQGNSA. This CDR3 is built from 15 residues. Trimming stripped 8 bases from V and 4 bases from J, with 17 bases between. Per the original methods: Nucleated cell number was recorded as an estimate derived from reference gene primer amplification. The repertoire was sequenced with immunoSEQ multiplex PCR; TCRdb's copy has only in-frame clones and lacks some. V and J calls plus clone size are reproduced from that table; the DNA served to infer D and trimming. The sample holds about 200,000 clones; 82% are singletons and the top ten take about 5.6%.

Material for sequencing was peripheral blood. This rearrangement joins TRBV7-2 to TRBJ2-2, with TRBD2 as a possible D gene (6 bases). This receptor was obtained from a woman in her 70s with COVID-19, enrolled during active disease. Here the CDR3 reads CASFFGGAATGELFF. In DNA, the CDR3 is TGTGCCAGCTTCTTCGGGGGAGCAGCCACCGGGGAGCTGTTTTTT.